Each of the 14 T cell receptor beta chains below was sequenced from the same sample in a study of response to subunit inactivated influenza vaccine. In TCRdb, the RT-PCR reads were re-called with MiXCR into one record per CDR3 protein. This sample carries 700,000 to 900,000 distinct CDR3 sequences, around 20% of them seen once, and the ten largest clones take approximately 10%. The sample in question was PBMCs from blood, obtained more than 4 days after vaccination. The receptors derive from a man aged 50 or older who received an inactivated influenza vaccine.

This chain uses TRBV7-9 with TRBJ1-3; TRBD1 is a possible D gene (5 bases). The germline gives CDR1 SEHNR, CDR2 FQNEAQ (reference sequence). The V gene lost 6 bases and the J gene lost 4 bases, with 13 bases spanning the gap. The CDR3 loop spans 14 amino acids. The CDR3 nucleotides read TGTGCCAGCAGTCGCTGGGGCGACGGAAACACCATATATTTT. Its protein product is CASSRWGDGNTIYF. The entire variable domain, with the rest obtained from reference TRBV7-9 and TRBJ1-3, is as follows: DTGVSQNPRHKITKRGQNVTFRCDPISEHNRLYWYRQTLGQGPEFLTYFQNEAQLEKSRLLSDRFSAERPKGSFSTLEIQRTEQGDSAMYLCASSRWGDGNTIYFGEGSWLTVV.

V and J are TRBV11-2 and TRBJ1-2; the D gene is possibly TRBD1 (5 bases). Germline CDR1 and CDR2: SGHAT and FQNNGV. The CDR3 is 15 amino acids. V dropped 8 bases and J dropped 0 bases, with 16 bases sitting between them. CDR3 DNA: TGTGCCAGCGCAGTAATACGGGGGGCTAACTATGGCTACACCTTC. It is translated as CASAVIRGANYGYTF.

This clonotype was recorded a few times. The rearrangement links TRBV28 to TRBJ2-2, with D possibly matching TRBD2 (5 bases). Trimming cost V 1 base and J 4 bases, with 16 bases left between them. The CDR3 length is 17 residues. Germline values: CDR1 MDHEN, CDR2 SYDVKM. CDR3 nucleotides: TGTGCCAGCAGTTTATTGGGTCGAGGGATCAGCACCGGGGAGCTGTTTTTT. Translating gives CASSLLGRGISTGELFF.

The chain recombines TRBV14 with TRBJ2-7, with D possibly TRBD2 on 6 matching bases. The CDR3 totals 14 residues. Germline-derived CDR1 and CDR2 are SGHDN and FVKESK. Trimming removed 4 bases from V and 2 bases from J, with 12 bases in between. The CDR3 is CASSPWGLAYEQYF. In DNA, the CDR3 is TGTGCCAGCAGCCCCTGGGGACTTGCCTACGAGCAGTACTTC.

This clonotype turned up a few times. The V gene is TRBV30, the J gene TRBJ2-5; 9 positions match TRBD2. The CDR3 covers 14 residues. V trimming: 3 bases; J trimming: 3 bases; junction bases outside the gene matches: 5. CDR1 is GTSNPN, CDR2 SVGIG, per germline (reference sequence). The CDR3 spells CAWRRTSAKETQYF. The CDR3, as DNA: TGTGCCTGGAGGAGGACTAGCGCGAAAGAGACCCAGTACTTC.

This clonotype was observed once. The chain couples TRBV10-3 to TRBJ2-5, with D maybe TRBD1 (6 bases). Trimming removed 10 bases from V and 1 base from J, with 19 bases in between. In germline, CDR1 is ENHRY, CDR2 SYGVKD. The CDR3 consists of 15 residues. This CDR3 is CASRGGRGTQETQYF. CDR3 nucleotide sequence: TGTGCCAGTCGAGGCGGAAGGGGGACCCAAGAGACCCAGTACTTC.

The chain has TRBV2 and TRBJ2-1; 9 bases are a match to TRBD2. The CDR3 spans 17 residues. Unmatched junction bases numbered 11, after V lost 4 bases and J lost 4 bases. From germline, CDR1 is SNHLY and CDR2 FYNNEI. The DNA of the CDR3 is TGTGCCAGCAGTGTTGAATTCAGCGGGAGGTTATACAATGAGCAGTTCTTC. This encodes CASSVEFSGRLYNEQFF.

The gene calls are TRBV29-1 and TRBJ2-3; the D gene could be TRBD1 or TRBD2 (5 bases each). The CDR3 length is 16 residues. The ends were cut back, 7 bases at V and 8 bases at J, with 28 bases in the middle. CDR1 SQVTM and CDR2 ANQGSEA come from the germline V gene. The CDR3 region is CSAEGSVGDPAGTQYF. In DNA, the CDR3 is TGCAGCGCCGAAGGTTCCGTGGGGGACCCTGCAGGTACGCAGTATTTT.

This clonotype was found many times. This sequence joins TRBV7-9 and TRBJ2-1; 7 bases map to TRBD2. Germline values: CDR1 SEHNR, CDR2 FQNEAQ (reference sequence). The V segment lost 6 bases and the J segment 2 bases; nucleotides outside the gene matches: 13. The CDR3 runs 17 residues. The CDR3 reads CASSPLLAALTYNEQFF. Here the CDR3 DNA reads TGTGCCAGCAGTCCACTGCTAGCGGCCCTAACCTACAATGAGCAGTTCTTC.

In this sample, this clonotype turned up a few times. This rearrangement joins TRBV11-1 to TRBJ2-1; 9 positions match TRBD2. V dropped 5 bases and J dropped 8; count of bases not matched to a gene: 10. This CDR3 comprises 15 residues. Germline V gene data show CDR1 as SGHAT and CDR2 as FQDESV (reference sequence). The CDR3 DNA reads as TGTGCCAGCAGCATCGCGGGAGGGCCCTTTTATGAGCAGTTCTTC. Amino acid sequence: CASSIAGGPFYEQFF.

This sequence joins TRBV20-1 and TRBJ1-1; possibly TRBD1 for D (5 bases). Per the germline V gene, CDR1 is DFQATT and CDR2 is SNEGSKA (reference sequence). The CDR3 spans 13 residues. CDR3 bases: TGCAGCCCGACCCAGGGAATGAACACTGAAGCTTTCTTT. Its protein is CSPTQGMNTEAFF.

This clonotype was counted between two and nine times. The chain has TRBV20-1 and TRBJ2-7, with D maybe TRBD2 (6 bases). The CDR3 has 14 amino acids. The germline gives CDR1 DFQATT, CDR2 SNEGSKA (reference sequence). V was trimmed by 1 base and J by 0 bases, leaving 10 bases between them. The CDR3 sequence: CSARVGSLSYEQYF. The CDR3 DNA follows: TGCAGTGCTAGAGTCGGGAGCCTCTCCTACGAGCAGTACTTC.

This clonotype occurred a few times. The V call is TRBV20-1, the J call TRBJ1-4; possible D gene TRBD1, 6 bases. The CDR3 runs to 14 residues. Trimming took 1 base from V and 6 from J, leaving 12 bases between them. Germline values: CDR1 DFQATT, CDR2 SNEGSKA (reference sequence). Here the CDR3 DNA reads TGCAGTGCTAGAGGCACAGGGAAGGATGAAAAACTGTTTTTT. Amino acids: CSARGTGKDEKLFF.

This clonotype was seen a handful of times. The genes are TRBV6-1 and TRBJ2-5; 7 nucleotides agree with TRBD2. Germline V CDR1 and CDR2: MNHNS, SASEGT. CDR3 length: 14 residues. Trimming at V came to 6 bases and at J to 0 bases, leaving 4 bases not matched to a gene. In DNA, the CDR3 is TGTGCCAGCAGGGGGGGGATCTACCAAGAGACCCAGTACTTC. Its protein product is CASRGGIYQETQYF.